The 18 T cell receptor beta chains reported below all come from one sample, sequenced in a study of OX40 agonist ivuxolimab in advanced cancers. Clones were read by immunoSEQ multiplex PCR, and TCRdb kept only the in-frame ones, dropping some. The profile shows 65,000 to 70,000 clones, roughly nine tenths of them singletons. The sequenced sample was CD4+ or CD8+ T cells sorted from blood, obtained in a trial of the OX40 agonist ivuxolimab. The receptors come from an adult with an advanced solid tumor such as melanoma, head and neck, liver or kidney cancer.

The V call is TRBV4-1, the J call TRBJ2-6; TRBD1 agrees at 8 bases. CDR1 and CDR2 (germline): MGHRA, YSYEKL. The J segment lost 2 bases and the V segment lost 4 bases, leaving 10 bases of the junction unmatched. The CDR3 has 18 residues. CDR3 residues: CASSLSTGAHPGANVLTF. CDR3 nucleotide sequence: TGCGCCAGCAGCCTCTCGACAGGGGCGCATCCTGGGGCCAACGTCCTGACTTTC.

This rearrangement joins TRBV6-5 to TRBJ1-5; 12 bases align to TRBD1. CDR3 size: 15 residues. Germline trimming cut 8 bases from V and 7 bases from J; bases unmatched to any gene: 9. The germline gives CDR1 MNHEY, CDR2 SVGAGI. The CDR3 sequence: CASSGTGGALQPQHF. The CDR3 nucleotides read TGTGCCAGCTCGGGGACAGGGGGCGCGTTACAGCCCCAGCATTTT.

This chain links TRBV5-5 with TRBJ2-7; 11 nucleotides agree with TRBD2. Germline-derived CDR1 and CDR2 are SGHKS and YYEKEE (reference sequence). CDR3 size: 15 residues. Trimming removed 6 bases from V and 7 bases from J; junction bases left unmatched: 12. CDR3 coding DNA: TGTGCCAGCATCGAGGACCTAGCGGGAGGTCAAGAGCAGTACTTC. Its translation is CASIEDLAGGQEQYF.

This chain links TRBV7-2 with TRBJ2-2; TRBD2 matches 10 bases. Germline V gene data show CDR1 as SGHTA and CDR2 as FQGNSA. The CDR3 is 16 residues long. The V gene end was trimmed by 6 bases and the J gene end by 5 bases; junction bases not matched to a gene: 9. The CDR3 DNA reads TGTGCCAGCAGGAACCAGCGGGAGGGCGAGACCGGGGAGCTGTTTTTT. Translated: CASRNQREGETGELFF.

The rearrangement links TRBV9 to TRBJ1-2; 10 bases are shared with TRBD1. The CDR3 is made up of 16 amino acids. Germline CDR1 SGDLS, CDR2 YYNGEE. V shed 0 bases, J shed 4 bases, and the junction held 6 bases outside the gene matches. The CDR3: CASSVEWDRGAYGYTF. DNA for the CDR3: TGTGCCAGCAGCGTAGAGTGGGACAGGGGCGCCTATGGCTACACCTTC.

The chain has TRBV6-5 and TRBJ2-7, with D possibly being TRBD1 (5 bases). The CDR3 is 13 amino acids. Germline V gives CDR1 MNHEY, CDR2 SVGAGI. V lost 0 bases to trimming and J lost 5 bases, with 8 bases between them. The CDR3 protein is CASSYSARDEQYF. As DNA, the CDR3 is TGTGCCAGCAGTTACTCGGCCAGGGACGAGCAGTACTTC.

V and J are TRBV5-1 and TRBJ2-1, with D possibly being TRBD2 (6 bases). The V and J ends lost 1 base and 6 bases respectively, with 8 bases between them. The CDR3 runs 13 residues. Germline lookup yields CDR1 SGHRS and CDR2 YFSETQ. Here the CDR3 DNA reads TGCGCCAGCAGCTTGACTAGCCCCAATGAGCAGTTCTTC. Its protein product is CASSLTSPNEQFF.

The chain employs TRBV6-5 and TRBJ2-1; no clear D gene. This CDR3 comprises 13 residues. Germline CDR1 and CDR2: MNHEY and SVGAGI. V was pared by 7 bases and J by 5 bases, with 12 bases between. For the CDR3, the DNA is TGTGCCAGCAACGGACGTACCAACAATGAGCAGTTCTTC. Amino acid sequence: CASNGRTNNEQFF.

The rearrangement links TRBV4-1 to TRBJ2-1; D is unresolved. The CDR3 spans 16 residues. Germline V gene sequence: CDR1 MGHRA, CDR2 YSYEKL. V was clipped by 0 bases and J by 2 bases, with 11 bases between them. The CDR3 nucleotides are TGCGCCAGCAGCCAAGAACGGGTCGGCCCCTACAATGAGCAGTTCTTC. Its protein is CASSQERVGPYNEQFF.

The chain combines TRBV5-4 with TRBJ1-5; TRBD1 might be the D (6 bases). Per the germline V gene, CDR1 is SGHNT and CDR2 is YYREEE (reference sequence). The CDR3 has 14 amino acids. V was trimmed by 4 bases and J by 7 bases, leaving 15 bases between them. CDR3 coding DNA: TGTGCCAGCAGCCCAGGGGTCGGGGACCAGCCCCAGCATTTT. This encodes CASSPGVGDQPQHF.

The chain combines TRBV2 with TRBJ1-1; D remains unclear. CDR3 length: 13 amino acids. Germline values: CDR1 SNHLY, CDR2 FYNNEI. The V gene lost 6 bases and the J gene lost 2 bases, with 10 bases spanning the gap. CDR3 coding DNA: TGTGCCAGCAGCGTCAGAGAAAACACTGAAGCTTTCTTT. Translating it yields CASSVRENTEAFF.

The gene calls are TRBV19 and TRBJ1-2; 7 positions agree with TRBD1. The trim removed 9 bases at V and 4 bases at J, leaving 11 bases unmatched. From germline, CDR1 is LNHDA and CDR2 SQIVND (reference sequence). CDR3 length: 14 residues. CDR3 in DNA: TGTGCCAGCAGCCGGACAGGTTACGGCTATGGCTACACCTTC. Its translation: CASSRTGYGYGYTF. Together with reference TRBV19 and TRBJ1-2, the CDR3 gives the full variable domain: DGGITQSPKYLFRKEGQNVTLSCEQNLNHDAMYWYRQDPGQGLRLIYYSQIVNDFQKGDIAEGYSVSREKKESFPLTVTSAQKNPTAFYLCASSRTGYGYGYTFGSGTRLTVV.

The chain is built from TRBV5-8 and TRBJ2-5; possible D gene TRBD2, 5 bases. Trimming shortened V by 4 bases and J by 7 bases, and 20 bases separated the two germline ends. There are 15 residues in the CDR3. CDR1 SGHTS and CDR2 YDEGEE come from the germline V gene. The CDR3 DNA sequence: TGTGCCAGCAGCCCGAAGGACCTCGGGATTCGGACCCAGTACTTC. Residues: CASSPKDLGIRTQYF.

The chain links TRBV25-1 to TRBJ1-3, with 7 bases fitting TRBD1. Germline trimming cut 5 bases from V and 2 bases from J; bases unmatched to any gene: 3. In germline, CDR1 is MGHDK, CDR2 SYGVNS. This CDR3 has 14 residues. As DNA, the CDR3 is TGTGCCAGCAGTCCGACAGGGACTGGAAACACCATATATTTT. It encodes CASSPTGTGNTIYF. Based on the CDR3 plus reference TRBV25-1 and TRBJ1-3, the full variable domain is EADIYQTPRYLVIGTGKKITLECSQTMGHDKMYWYQQDPGMELHLIHYSYGVNSTEKGDLSSESTVSRIRTEHFPLTLESARPSHTSQYLCASSPTGTGNTIYFGEGSWLTVV.

V gene TRBV28 combines with J gene TRBJ1-1; 7 nucleotides match TRBD1. V gave up 2 bases and J gave up 4 bases; unmatched junction bases: 4. CDR1 is MDHEN, CDR2 SYDVKM, per germline. The CDR3 contains 14 residues. Written as DNA, the CDR3 is TGTGCCAGCAGTTTAAGGACAGGAGGCACTGAAGCTTTCTTT. It specifies CASSLRTGGTEAFF.

The CDR3: CASSTTGRTEAFF. CDR3 DNA: TGTGCCAGCAGTACTACAGGGAGGACTGAAGCTTTCTTT. The V and J genes are TRBV6-1 and TRBJ1-1, with a weak D call TRBD1 (6 bases). Germline assignment: CDR1 MNHNS and CDR2 SASEGT. The length of the CDR3 is 13 residues. The germline V and J ends were trimmed by 5 bases and 5 bases, with 12 bases remaining between them.

V is TRBV18 and J is TRBJ2-6; a possible D gene is TRBD2 (6 bases). The CDR3 has 15 amino acids. Germline V gives CDR1 KGHSH, CDR2 LQKENI. V gave up 4 bases and J gave up 0 bases, with 7 bases separating them. For the CDR3, the DNA is TGTGCCAGCTCACTACTAGCCTCTGGGGCCAACGTCCTGACTTTC. Its protein product is CASSLLASGANVLTF.

The CDR3 region is CASSLFEGFTYEQYF. CDR3 DNA: TGTGCCAGCAGTTTATTTGAGGGGTTCACCTACGAGCAGTACTTC. The chain has TRBV27 and TRBJ2-7; D tentatively reads TRBD1 or TRBD2 (5 bases each). CDR1 and CDR2 from the germline V gene are MNHEY and SMNVEV (reference sequence). The CDR3 length is 15 residues. The germline V and J ends were trimmed by 1 base and 2 bases, with 12 bases remaining between them.